This T cell receptor beta chain was obtained from a study of control samples from healthy donors and cancer patients. Per the germline V gene, CDR1 is LNHNV and CDR2 is YYDKDF (reference sequence). V was clipped by 4 bases and J by 1 base, with 7 bases between them. The CDR3 length is 13 residues. Libraries were prepared by immunoSEQ multiplex PCR; TCRdb keeps only in-frame clonotypes and omits some of them. This repertoire shows 170,000 or so clones, approximately 92% found once; its top ten account for 1.4% to 1.5%. This TCR derives from a young man in good health. Sequencing input: blood. The gene calls are TRBV15 and TRBJ2-5; D uncertain. CDR3 amino acids: CATSKYSQETQYF. In nucleotides, the CDR3 is TGTGCCACCAGCAAATACAGCCAAGAGACCCAGTACTTC.